The next 32 T cell receptor beta chains were all read from a single sample in a study of T cell responses to AZD1222 COVID-19 vaccine. This table comes from immunoSEQ multiplex PCR, and its TCRdb copy is limited to in-frame clones, with some not included. The data hold under 150,000 clones, with roughly 90% observed a single time. The sample in question was peripheral blood, obtained 28 days after the second AZD1222 dose. Receptors were obtained from an adult who received the AZD1222 COVID-19 vaccine.

The chain recombines TRBV5-4 with TRBJ2-1, with 11 positions matching TRBD1. The trim removed 6 bases at V and 1 base at J, leaving 3 bases unmatched. Per germline, CDR1 SGHNT and CDR2 YYREEE (reference sequence). The CDR3 is 15 amino acids. CDR3 DNA sequence: TGTGCCAGCACTAGGGACAGGGGGTCCTACAATGAGCAGTTCTTC. This translates into CASTRDRGSYNEQFF.

The chain carries TRBV7-3 and TRBJ2-1; TRBD2 agrees at 12 bases. J lost 9 bases, V lost 2 bases, and 8 bases had no gene match. Germline V gene data show CDR1 as SGHTA and CDR2 as FQGTGA. The CDR3 is made up of 16 amino acids. The CDR3 coding sequence is TGTGCCAGCAGCTTACTCGGGACTAGCGGGCGGCCTGAGCAGTTCTTC. It codes for CASSLLGTSGRPEQFF.

The CDR3 here is CASSLSRWSADQETQYF. CDR3 sequence (DNA): TGTGCCAGCAGTTTATCCCGGTGGTCGGCAGACCAAGAGACCCAGTACTTC. This chain joins TRBV27 and TRBJ2-5; D is ambiguous. The CDR3 runs 17 residues. The germline V gene encodes CDR1 MNHEY and CDR2 SMNVEV (reference sequence). V was trimmed by 0 bases and J by 0 bases, leaving 14 bases between them.

This chain connects TRBV19 to TRBJ1-5; D might be TRBD1 (5 bases). CDR3 size: 15 residues. Per the germline V gene, CDR1 is LNHDA and CDR2 is SQIVND (reference sequence). V was pared by 1 base and J by 4 bases, with 11 bases between. CDR3 bases: TGTGCCAGTAGTATAGGAAGGGGCCCGAATCAGCCCCAGCATTTT. Translation gives CASSIGRGPNQPQHF.

V gene TRBV28 combines with J gene TRBJ2-7, with 11 bases aligning to TRBD2. The germline V gene encodes CDR1 MDHEN and CDR2 SYDVKM. This CDR3 spans 14 amino acids. V lost 5 bases to trimming and J lost 4 bases; unmatched junction nucleotides: 4. The CDR3: CASSPLAGVYEQYF. The CDR3 DNA follows: TGTGCCAGCAGTCCACTAGCGGGAGTTTACGAGCAGTACTTC.

V is TRBV5-6 and J is TRBJ2-3; 9 bases fit TRBD1. The junction had 9 bases not matched to a gene; V was cut back by 0 bases and J by 4 bases. The CDR3 extends over 17 amino acids. CDR1 is SGHDT, CDR2 YYEEEE, per germline. CDR3 coding DNA: TGTGCCAGCAGCTTGGGAGCCGGACAGGGGAGGGCAGATACGCAGTATTTT. Protein product: CASSLGAGQGRADTQYF.

V usage is TRBV12-2 and J usage is TRBJ1-6; the D call in the table, TRBD1, was not verified against the DNA. TRBV12-2 is marked as a pseudogene. The CDR3 consists of 18 residues. CDR3 bases: TGTGCAAGTCGCAATTTTCCTCGACCGGGACACCATAATTCACCCCTCCACTTT. Its protein is CASRNFPRPGHHNSPLHF.

V usage is TRBV18 and J usage is TRBJ2-1; 9 bases align to TRBD2. This CDR3 has 16 amino acids. Trimming at V came to 3 bases and at J to 7 bases, leaving 10 bases not matched to a gene. Germline V gene data show CDR1 as KGHSH and CDR2 as LQKENI. CDR3: CASSPPPSSGSNEQFF. CDR3 DNA sequence: TGTGCCAGCTCACCCCCCCCGAGTAGCGGGAGTAATGAGCAGTTCTTC.

V is TRBV5-1 and J is TRBJ2-7; D possibly corresponds to TRBD1 (7 bases). The CDR3 extends over 15 amino acids. Trimming took 1 base from V and 1 from J, leaving 12 bases between them. Germline lookup yields CDR1 SGHRS and CDR2 YFSETQ. The CDR3, as DNA: TGCGCCAGCAGCTTGAGCCAGGGGGGTTCCTACGAGCAGTACTTC. This sequence encodes CASSLSQGGSYEQYF.

V gene TRBV5-4 combines with J gene TRBJ1-2, with 9 bases that match TRBD1. Germline CDR1 is SGHNT and CDR2 is YYREEE (reference sequence). This CDR3 has 13 residues. The V gene end was trimmed by 3 bases and the J gene end by 9 bases; junction bases not matched to a gene: 6. The CDR3: CASSYAGTGSYTF. The CDR3 nucleotides are TGTGCCAGCAGCTACGCCGGGACAGGGAGCTACACCTTC.

The chain uses TRBV11-2 and TRBJ2-7; D possibly corresponds to TRBD2 (5 bases). The length of the CDR3 is 14 residues. V was trimmed by 5 bases and J by 2 bases, leaving 13 bases between them. The germline V gene encodes CDR1 SGHAT and CDR2 FQNNGV. CDR3 nucleotides: TGTGCCAGCAGCCTAAATGGCGGGCCCTACGAGCAGTACTTC. This translates into CASSLNGGPYEQYF. Combining the CDR3 with reference TRBV11-2 and TRBJ2-7 gives the whole variable domain EAGVAQSPRYKIIEKRQSVAFWCNPISGHATLYWYQQILGQGPKLLIQFQNNGVVDDSQLPKDRFSAERLKGVDSTLKIQPAKLEDSAVYLCASSLNGGPYEQYFGPGTRLTVT.

The genes are TRBV20-1 and TRBJ2-7, with TRBD1 identical over 8 bases. This CDR3 has 14 amino acids. V was clipped by 3 bases and J by 3 bases; unmatched bases: 7. Germline V gene lookup returns CDR1 DFQATT and CDR2 SNEGSKA (reference sequence). The CDR3 nucleotides read TGCAGTGCTAGTCTCGGACAGGGTGGCTACGAGCAGTACTTC. The encoded protein is CSASLGQGGYEQYF.

This clone is a singleton in its sample. The chain recombines TRBV19 with TRBJ1-5; no reliable D call. Trimming stripped 1 base from V and 9 bases from J, with 13 bases between. The CDR3 contains 14 residues. Germline V gives CDR1 LNHDA, CDR2 SQIVND (reference sequence). This CDR3 is CASSIAGFSRPQHF. Here the CDR3 DNA reads TGTGCCAGTAGTATAGCCGGTTTCAGTCGGCCCCAGCATTTT.

The gene calls are TRBV28 and TRBJ1-2; D is uncertain. Germline V gives CDR1 MDHEN, CDR2 SYDVKM. CDR3 size: 11 residues. Trimming cost V 3 bases and J 5 bases, with 4 bases left between them. Here the CDR3 reads CASSFKYGYTF. CDR3 coding DNA: TGTGCCAGCAGTTTTAAGTATGGCTACACCTTC.

V and J are TRBV7-9 and TRBJ2-7; D not resolved. Germline CDR1 reads SEHNR; CDR2 reads FQNEAQ (reference sequence). V was trimmed by 2 bases and J by 3 bases, leaving 14 bases between them. The CDR3 is 15 amino acids. In DNA form, the CDR3 reads TGTGCCAGCAGCTTAATGGGTGGTACCCTCTACGAGCAGTACTTC. Translated, it gives CASSLMGGTLYEQYF.

This sequence joins TRBV11-2 and TRBJ2-3, with 8 nucleotides matching TRBD1. The CDR3 sequence is 14 residues long. Germline V gives CDR1 SGHAT, CDR2 FQNNGV. The trim removed 0 bases at V and 14 bases at J, leaving 10 bases unmatched. This CDR3 reads CASSLDPGQGEWYF. As DNA, the CDR3 is TGTGCCAGCAGCTTAGACCCCGGACAGGGCGAGTGGTATTTT.

On this clone itself: Other DNA sequences in this sample translate to the same CDR3. The genes are TRBV7-3 and TRBJ2-3, with TRBD2 as a possible D gene (6 bases). Trimming shortened V by 0 bases and J by 3 bases, and 7 bases separated the two germline ends. The germline V gene has CDR1 SGHTA and CDR2 FQGTGA. The CDR3 is made up of 14 amino acids. The CDR3 region is CASSLTSGTDTQYF. DNA for the CDR3: TGTGCCAGCAGCTTAACTAGCGGAACAGATACGCAGTATTTT.

The rearrangement joins TRBV15 to TRBJ2-2; 9 bases line up with TRBD1. Germline V gene data show CDR1 as LNHNV and CDR2 as YYDKDF (reference sequence). V was clipped by 1 base and J by 0 bases; unmatched bases: 6. This CDR3 contains 18 residues. The chain's CDR3 is CATSRGTTGGANTGELFF. The CDR3 DNA is TGTGCCACCAGCAGAGGCACCACAGGGGGCGCGAACACCGGGGAGCTGTTTTTT.

In its sample, this clone was seen once. The chain joins TRBV28 to TRBJ1-1; D is unclear. CDR3 length equals 14 residues. The V gene lost 1 base and the J gene lost 1 base, with 7 bases spanning the gap. Germline V gives CDR1 MDHEN, CDR2 SYDVKM. The CDR3 region is CASSLFQTNTEAFF. CDR3 coding DNA: TGTGCCAGCAGTTTATTTCAGACGAACACTGAAGCTTTCTTT.

V usage is TRBV7-8 and J usage is TRBJ1-4; D uncertain. Germline V gene data show CDR1 as SGHVS and CDR2 as FQNEAQ. The V end lost 4 bases, the J end lost 0 bases, and 15 bases lay between the germline ends. This CDR3 is 17 amino acids long. The CDR3 reads CASSSGVRGPTNEKLFF. CDR3 nucleotides: TGTGCCAGCAGCTCCGGAGTCAGAGGCCCAACTAATGAAAAACTGTTTTTT.

The chain links TRBV9 to TRBJ1-1; D call uncertain. CDR1 is SGDLS and CDR2 is YYNGEE in the germline V gene. The germline V and J ends were trimmed by 0 bases and 4 bases, with 10 bases remaining between them. The CDR3 covers 14 residues. The CDR3 bases are TGTGCCAGCAGCGTAGCGGGTGATAGCACTGAAGCTTTCTTT. As protein: CASSVAGDSTEAFF.

This clone showed up just once. This sequence joins TRBV5-8 and TRBJ2-5; 7 nucleotides line up with TRBD2. With 4 bases clipped from V and 3 bases from J, the junction kept 12 bases outside the gene matches. The CDR3 sequence is 16 residues long. Germline V gene sequence: CDR1 SGHTS, CDR2 YDEGEE. Here the CDR3 DNA reads TGTGCCAGCAGCCTAGGGACTACCGTCGGGAAAGAGACCCAGTACTTC. Translating it yields CASSLGTTVGKETQYF.

This rearrangement joins TRBV27 to TRBJ1-2, with TRBD1 matching 7 bases. V gave up 2 bases and J gave up 4 bases; unmatched junction bases: 4. Germline loops: CDR1 MNHEY, CDR2 SMNVEV (reference sequence). There are 14 residues in the CDR3. In DNA, the CDR3 is TGTGCCAGCAGTTTACGACAGGGCAGCTATGGCTACACCTTC. Its translation: CASSLRQGSYGYTF.

The chain has TRBV2 and TRBJ2-1, with TRBD1 identical over 10 bases. The CDR3 covers 14 residues. V lost 4 bases and J lost 7; bases outside the gene matches: 4. In germline, CDR1 is SNHLY, CDR2 FYNNEI. The CDR3: CASSGDRGRNEQFF. The CDR3 coding sequence is TGTGCCAGCAGTGGGGACAGGGGTCGGAATGAGCAGTTCTTC. Using reference TRBV2 and TRBJ2-1 for the parts outside the CDR3, the full variable domain is EPEVTQTPSHQVTQMGQEVILRCVPISNHLYFYWYRQILGQKVEFLVSFYNNEISEKSEIFDDQFSVERPDGSNFTLKIRSTKLEDSAMYFCASSGDRGRNEQFFGPGTRLTVL.

The CDR3 reads CASSYGGAVQETQYF. The CDR3 coding sequence is TGTGCCAGCAGTTACGGCGGGGCCGTCCAAGAGACCCAGTACTTC. This chain uses TRBV6-5 with TRBJ2-5, with a tentative D call TRBD2 (6 bases). The length of the CDR3 is 15 residues. Trimming stripped 2 bases from V and 1 base from J, with 11 bases between. Germline-derived CDR1 and CDR2 are MNHEY and SVGAGI.

This chain connects TRBV5-5 to TRBJ2-5, with 9 bases fitting TRBD1. The V gene's germline CDR1 is SGHKS and CDR2 YYEKEE (reference sequence). J lost 4 bases, V lost 2 bases, and 6 bases had no gene match. This CDR3 comprises 15 residues. CDR3 residues: CASSLTGGSIETQYF. Here the CDR3 DNA reads TGTGCCAGCAGCTTAACAGGGGGCTCGATAGAGACCCAGTACTTC.

The chain is built from TRBV24-1 and TRBJ2-5, with 7 bases fitting TRBD2. The germline V gene encodes CDR1 KGHDR and CDR2 SFDVKD. V lost 1 base to trimming and J lost 4 bases; unmatched junction nucleotides: 5. There are 15 residues in the CDR3. CDR3 amino acids: CATSDLSREGETQYF. Written as DNA, the CDR3 is TGTGCCACCAGTGATTTAAGCAGGGAGGGAGAGACCCAGTACTTC.

The chain combines TRBV9 with TRBJ2-2, with a possible D match to TRBD2 (6 bases). Trimming removed 6 bases at V and 5 bases at J, with 23 bases between. The CDR3 runs to 17 residues. Germline assignment: CDR1 SGDLS and CDR2 YYNGEE. Here the CDR3 DNA reads TGTGCCAGCATGGGGGGTGGGCCCTCCCTCTCGACCGGGGAGCTGTTTTTT. It translates to CASMGGGPSLSTGELFF.

The chain recombines TRBV7-2 with TRBJ1-5; D unresolved. This CDR3 has 15 residues. Trimming cost V 1 base and J 3 bases, with 10 bases left between them. Germline lookup yields CDR1 SGHTA and CDR2 FQGNSA. The CDR3 DNA is TGTGCCAGCAGCTTAGAAGGGCCGATCAATCAGCCCCAGCATTTT. It yields the protein CASSLEGPINQPQHF. The whole variable domain, remainder taken from reference TRBV7-2 and TRBJ1-5, is GAGVSQSPSNKVTEKGKDVELRCDPISGHTALYWYRQSLGQGLEFLIYFQGNSAPDKSGLPSDRFSAERTGGSVSTLTIQRTQQEDSAVYLCASSLEGPINQPQHFGDGTRLSIL.

The chain has TRBV30 and TRBJ2-2; unclear D gene. The CDR3 length is 10 residues. Trimming left V 5 bases short and J 9 bases short, with 7 bases between. Germline values: CDR1 GTSNPN, CDR2 SVGIG (reference sequence). The CDR3 here is CAWYPRELFF. The CDR3 DNA reads as TGTGCCTGGTACCCACGGGAGCTGTTTTTT.

This clone was recorded a few times. This chain uses TRBV28 with TRBJ2-1; D ambiguous. CDR3 length: 12 residues. Germline V lookup: CDR1 MDHEN, CDR2 SYDVKM. Trimming took off 3 bases at V and 6 bases at J, with 6 bases between the two ends. This chain's CDR3 is CASSFNINEQFF. The DNA for the CDR3 is TGTGCCAGCAGTTTTAACATCAATGAGCAGTTCTTC.

CDR3 DNA sequence: TGTGCCAGCACCCAGACAGGGGACTCTGGAAACACCATATATTTT. Its protein is CASTQTGDSGNTIYF. The V and J genes are TRBV6-5 and TRBJ1-3; TRBD1 aligns across 8 bases. This CDR3 comprises 15 residues. Germline assignment: CDR1 MNHEY and CDR2 SVGAGI. V lost 7 bases to trimming and J lost 0 bases; unmatched junction nucleotides: 5.